These 4 T cell receptor beta chains were sequenced from one sample in a study of T cell repertoires in cytomegalovirus infection. TCRdb ran MiXCR on the reads and lists one entry per CDR3 protein. Here the sample spans approximately 500,000 distinct CDR3 sequences, around 11% being singletons. The material sequenced was PBMCs. These receptors originate from a human donor in good health (CMV status not recorded). Some clones in this sample may be carry-over from other donors' samples.

This clonotype was counted a few times. This chain joins TRBV3-1 and TRBJ1-1; possibly TRBD1 for D (6 bases). Deletions cut 3 bases from V and 8 bases from J, with 16 bases between. CDR3 length equals 14 residues. Per the germline V gene, CDR1 is LGHDT and CDR2 is YNNKEL (reference sequence). Written as DNA, the CDR3 is TGTGCCAGCAGCCAGGTAGGGGGGACAACAGAAGCTTTCTTT. It translates to CASSQVGGTTEAFF.

Ten or more counts support this clonotype. The chain joins TRBV12-3 or TRBV12-4 to TRBJ1-5; perhaps TRBD1 as D (5 bases). This CDR3 comprises 15 residues. V was shortened by 3 bases and J by 0 bases, with 9 bases between the two germline ends. This CDR3 reads CASSFRGDSNQPQHF. Written as DNA, the CDR3 is TGTGCCAGCAGTTTTCGGGGGGATAGCAATCAGCCCCAGCATTTT.

This clonotype has a count of ten or more. The V and J genes are TRBV6-2 or TRBV6-3 and TRBJ2-7; D gene unclear. The germline V and J ends were trimmed by 6 bases and 3 bases, with 15 bases remaining between them. In germline, CDR1 is MNHEY, CDR2 SVGEGT. This CDR3 spans 14 amino acids. CDR3 residues: CASRATGPLYEQYF. In nucleotides, the CDR3 is TGTGCCAGCAGGGCGACCGGGCCCCTCTACGAGCAGTACTTC.

This clonotype was seen more than once but under ten times. The chain has TRBV30 and TRBJ1-5; D is ambiguous. The CDR3 contains 13 residues. The V gene lost 2 bases and the J gene lost 5 bases, with 10 bases spanning the gap. Per the germline V gene, CDR1 is GTSNPN and CDR2 is SVGIG (reference sequence). CDR3 region: CAWSQREDQPQHF. In DNA, the CDR3 is TGTGCCTGGAGTCAAAGGGAGGATCAGCCCCAGCATTTT.